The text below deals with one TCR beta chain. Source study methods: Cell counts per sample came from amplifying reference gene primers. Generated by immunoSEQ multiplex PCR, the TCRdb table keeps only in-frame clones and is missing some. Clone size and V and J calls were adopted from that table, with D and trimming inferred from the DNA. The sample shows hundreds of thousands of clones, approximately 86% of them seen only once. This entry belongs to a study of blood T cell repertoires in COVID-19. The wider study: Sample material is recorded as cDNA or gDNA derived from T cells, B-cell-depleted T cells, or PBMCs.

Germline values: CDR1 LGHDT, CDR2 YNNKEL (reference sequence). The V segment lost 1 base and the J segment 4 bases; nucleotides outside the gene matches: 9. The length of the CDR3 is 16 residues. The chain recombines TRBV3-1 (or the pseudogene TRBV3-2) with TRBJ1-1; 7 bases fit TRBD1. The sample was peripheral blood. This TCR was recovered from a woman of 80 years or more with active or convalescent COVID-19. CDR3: CASSQVLTGRGTEAFF. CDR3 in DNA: TGTGCCAGCAGCCAAGTTCTGACAGGGCGAGGCACTGAAGCTTTCTTT.